The clone carrying this T cell receptor (beta chain) appeared once. The data derive from a study of blood T cell repertoires in COVID-19. Across the whole study: PBMCs, B-cell-depleted T cells, or T cells provided the cDNA or gDNA that made up the material.

Germline-derived CDR1 and CDR2 are SGHVS and FNYEAQ. The V gene end was trimmed by 1 base and the J gene end by 8 bases; junction bases not matched to a gene: 2. The CDR3 runs 13 residues. Sequenced by immunoSEQ multiplex PCR; TCRdb stores in-frame clones only, minus some. This sample has approximately 250,000 clones, with 90% found just once. This clonotype was sampled from a woman in her 30s with acute COVID-19. The sequencing sample was made of PBMCs or T cells enriched from blood (not recorded which). The gene calls are TRBV7-6 and TRBJ2-1; 7 positions agree with TRBD2. The CDR3 bases are TGTGCCAGCAGCTTAGTTCGGGGGGATGAGCAGTTCTTC. Its translation: CASSLVRGDEQFF.